A selection of T cell receptor beta chains follows, all from one sample in a study of cytomegalovirus exposure and HLA in healthy donors. Repertoires were generated with immunoSEQ multiplex PCR, while TCRdb's copy carries only in-frame clones and drops some. The data show about 160,000 clones, 80% seen once. The sample consisted of PBMCs. The receptors were gathered from a young man in good health and CMV-seropositive. CDR3s include the opening cysteine and the closing phenylalanine or tryptophan. D genes are given only for firm matches. Size values are once, few and many counts, or a class for expanded clones, and some rows have none.

len | abundance | j_gene | v_gene | d_gene | CDR3nt | CDR3aa
16 | NA | TRBJ2-3 | TRBV9 | TRBD2 | TGTGCCAGCAGTGCCCAGGCTAGCGGATACACAGATACGCAGTATTTT | CASSAQASGYTDTQYF
14 | NA | TRBJ2-5 | TRBV7-3 | NA | TGCGCCAGCAGCTTAAGCGCCGCAAGAGAGACCCAGTACTTC | CASSLSAARETQYF
14 | NA | TRBJ1-1 | TRBV27 | NA | TGTGCCAGCAGTCTTCATCGAAGTAGCACTGAAGCTTTCTTT | CASSLHRSSTEAFF
14 | NA | TRBJ1-1 | TRBV9 | NA | TGTGCCAGCAGCCCACTAAGCAGAAACCCTGAAGCTTTCTTT | CASSPLSRNPEAFF
15 | NA | TRBJ1-2 | TRBV7-2 | NA | TGTGCCAGCAGCTTAGACAGGACCCCTGGCTATGGCTACACCTTC | CASSLDRTPGYGYTF
12 | NA | TRBJ2-7 | TRBV6-5 | TRBD1 | TGTGCCAGCACCGACAGGGTCCACGAGCAGTACTTC | CASTDRVHEQYF
15 | NA | TRBJ1-1 | TRBV19 | NA | TGTGCCAGTACCCGAGGAGGTCCGAGGAACACTGAAGCTTTCTTT | CASTRGGPRNTEAFF
16 | NA | TRBJ1-1 | TRBV5-4 | TRBD1 | TGTGCCAGCAGCTTGGCCAGGACAGGGGGCGTCCCTGAAGCTTTCTTT | CASSLARTGGVPEAFF
15 | once | TRBJ1-3 | TRBV5-4 | NA | TGTGCCAGCAGCTCAAAGGACTACTCTGGAAACACCATATATTTT | CASSSKDYSGNTIYF
13 | NA | TRBJ2-7 | TRBV2 | TRBD2 | TGTGCCAGCAGTGAAACTAGCGCCTACGAGCAGTACTTC | CASSETSAYEQYF
15 | NA | TRBJ2-1 | TRBV9 | NA | TGTGCCAGCAGCTTTAGCGGTCCGTCCTACAATGAGCAGTTCTTC | CASSFSGPSYNEQFF
14 | NA | TRBJ2-7 | TRBV5-5 | NA | TGTGCCAGCAGCTTGGGGCCGTCGCCCTACGAGCAGTACTTC | CASSLGPSPYEQYF
15 | NA | TRBJ2-1 | TRBV6-1 | TRBD2 | TGTGCCAGCAGTGAAGGTAGCGGGAGAATCAATGAGCAGTTCTTC | CASSEGSGRINEQFF
12 | few | TRBJ1-2 | TRBV10-3 | NA | TGTGCCATCAGTGAAACAGTCTATGGCTACACCTTC | CAISETVYGYTF
14 | NA | TRBJ2-4 | TRBV29-1 | TRBD1 | TGCAGCGCCGCGGAGGGGACAGGGGGCACCAGTCAGTACTTC | CSAAEGTGGTSQYF
14 | NA | TRBJ2-5 | TRBV15 | TRBD1 | TGTGCCACCAGCGGCCTAGGACAGGGCGCTACCCAGTACTTC | CATSGLGQGATQYF
14 | NA | TRBJ2-5 | TRBV5-4 | TRBD2 | TGTGCCAGCAGGGGAGGGATGGAACAAGAGACCCAGTACTTC | CASRGGMEQETQYF
15 | NA | TRBJ2-5 | TRBV18 | NA | TGTGCCAGCTCACCACCGGGAGCGGCCCAAGAGACCCAGTACTTC | CASSPPGAAQETQYF
14 | NA | TRBJ2-3 | TRBV19 | NA | TGTGCCAGTAGTATTACCCAGATCACAGATACGCAGTATTTT | CASSITQITDTQYF
16 | once | TRBJ2-3 | TRBV27 | TRBD2 | TGTGCCAGCAGTTGGTCGGGGGGGCTGAACACAGATACGCAGTATTTT | CASSWSGGLNTDTQYF